This T cell receptor beta chain emerged from a study of blood T cell repertoires in COVID-19. V lost 1 base and J 0 bases, leaving 16 bases between the germline ends. There are 17 residues in the CDR3. Germline assignment: CDR1 SNHLY and CDR2 FYNNEI. This clone has only one observation. Some clones are missing from TCRdb's copy, which holds only in-frame ones; the method was immunoSEQ multiplex PCR. Of some 400,000 clones listed, 80% to 90% are singletons. Sequencing was carried out using PBMCs or T cells enriched from blood (not recorded which). This TCR was recovered from a young man who had recovered from COVID-19. The J gene is TRBJ2-7, the V gene TRBV2, with D perhaps matching TRBD2 (5 bases). Here the CDR3 reads CASSEGQAELVSYEQYF. The DNA for the CDR3 is TGTGCCAGCAGTGAAGGGCAGGCGGAACTAGTCTCCTACGAGCAGTACTTC. Full variable domain (missing parts from reference TRBV2 and TRBJ2-7): EPEVTQTPSHQVTQMGQEVILRCVPISNHLYFYWYRQILGQKVEFLVSFYNNEISEKSEIFDDQFSVERPDGSNFTLKIRSTKLEDSAMYFCASSEGQAELVSYEQYFGPGTRLTVT.